Listed below are T cell receptor beta chains from one sample, sequenced in a study of metastatic and nonmetastatic thyroid tumors. With MiXCR, TCRdb called clones anew from the PCR reads. The data contain 39,000 or so clones, 15% to 20% of them singletons. Specimen: blood. These receptors all come from a female donor with papillary thyroid cancer or a benign thyroid nodule (not recorded which). Some clones in this sample may be carry-over from other donors' samples. CDR3s include the opening cysteine and the closing phenylalanine or tryptophan. A D gene is named only where the DNA matches it firmly. Size is stated for part of the rows, as once, few or many counts, or as a class when the clone is expanded.

v_call	clone_size	j_call	d_call	cdr3_aa
TRBV2	.	TRBJ2-7	.	CASSEEGGTLGDQYF
TRBV20-1	many	TRBJ1-1	.	CRRGLNTEAFF
TRBV20-1	many	TRBJ1-2	.	CGGGGHPYGYTF
TRBV2	few	TRBJ1-2	.	CASSPTVTGQYGYTF
TRBV5-1	many	TRBJ2-3	.	CASSVDQSGRSQYF
TRBV9	.	TRBJ2-7	TRBD2	CASSGKSGRSDEQYF
TRBV2	many	TRBJ2-6	.	CASSGSSSGANVLTF
TRBV6-6	.	TRBJ1-3	.	CASSRYLGDSPSGNTIYF
TRBV6-5	medium-sized	TRBJ2-7	TRBD1	CASSTRDRSSYEQYF
TRBV20-1	.	TRBJ1-5	.	CIATTLDVLNQPQHF
TRBV7-2	.	TRBJ1-4	TRBD1	CASSQGVEKLFF
TRBV6-1	few	TRBJ1-2	.	CASNAAIANYGYTF
TRBV28	.	TRBJ1-2	.	CASKVSNYGYTF
TRBV28	.	TRBJ1-6	.	CASRQGSHSSPLHF
TRBV27	.	TRBJ2-2	.	CASGGGLGRRTGELFF
TRBV20-1	many	TRBJ2-5	.	CSAPRRGQETQYF
TRBV9	many	TRBJ2-2	TRBD2	CASSVAHVLAGGIGELFF
TRBV5-6	many	TRBJ2-7	TRBD1	CASSRQGSTQQYF
TRBV7-9	many	TRBJ1-2	.	CASSFQNYGYTF
TRBV7-3	once	TRBJ1-1	.	CVSSLSVNTESFF
TRBV3-1	many	TRBJ2-7	TRBD1	CASSRTGGGYEQYF
TRBV9	.	TRBJ1-1	TRBD1	CASSVEGQGGTEAFF
TRBV6-1	.	TRBJ2-1	.	CASSEFFCEQFF
TRBV25-1	many	TRBJ1-1	.	CASSESRAEAFF
TRBV5-5	many	TRBJ2-5	.	CASSLGAGMETQYF
TRBV20-1	.	TRBJ2-3	TRBD2	CSAISSGRLDTQYF
TRBV11-2	many	TRBJ2-1	TRBD1	CASSLDRGFYNEQFF
TRBV5-4	.	TRBJ2-2	TRBD2	CASSLGLAVTGELFF
TRBV27	many	TRBJ1-4	TRBD1	CASSFKGQGFATNEKLFF